The 10 T cell receptor beta chains in this list originate from one sample, sequenced in a study of Ad26.COV2.S vaccination and SARS-CoV-2 variants. Treatment specified: about 20 received Ad26.COV2.S at low or high dose, single or two shots; about 5 received placebo; per-sample allocation not given. Samples came from day 63 after the first vaccine or placebo injection. Sequencing was performed with immunoSEQ multiplex PCR; in TCRdb, only in-frame clones are kept and a portion is missing. Here the sample spans under 550,000 clones, 88% being singletons. The specimen was peripheral blood, collected in a trial of Ad26.COV2.S vaccine versus placebo. Receptor source: a person aged 18-65 years who received the Ad26.COV2.S COVID-19 vaccine or a placebo.

This chain connects TRBV19 to TRBJ1-4; D is unresolved. Germline V gene lookup returns CDR1 LNHDA and CDR2 SQIVND (reference sequence). This CDR3 comprises 15 residues. The V and J ends lost 2 bases and 4 bases respectively, with 11 bases between them. CDR3 in amino acids: CASSIRPAGNEKLFF. CDR3 nucleotides: TGTGCCAGTAGTATAAGGCCTGCGGGTAATGAAAAACTGTTTTTT.

The rearrangement joins TRBV5-1 to TRBJ1-1; D is perhaps TRBD1 (5 bases). Between the trimmed V and J ends, which lost 0 bases and 8 bases, there was a span of 11 bases. In germline, CDR1 is SGHRS, CDR2 YFSETQ. The CDR3 runs to 13 residues. CDR3 DNA sequence: TGCGCCAGCAGCTTGGGGGGCAGGGCAGAAGCTTTCTTT. Its protein product is CASSLGGRAEAFF.

The genes are TRBV7-9 and TRBJ2-1; D gene ambiguous. Trimming pared 1 base from V and 12 bases from J, leaving 16 bases between. The CDR3 has 14 residues. Per germline, CDR1 SEHNR and CDR2 FQNEAQ (reference sequence). The CDR3 DNA reads as TGTGCCAGCAGCTTAGGGGGTTTAGAGGCATGGCAGTTCTTC. Its protein is CASSLGGLEAWQFF. The full variable domain, completed using reference TRBV7-9 and TRBJ2-1, is DTGVSQNPRHKITKRGQNVTFRCDPISEHNRLYWYRQTLGQGPEFLTYFQNEAQLEKSRLLSDRFSAERPKGSFSTLEIQRTEQGDSAMYLCASSLGGLEAWQFFGPGTRLTVL.

The J gene is TRBJ2-4, the V gene TRBV3-1 (or the pseudogene TRBV3-2); 7 positions match TRBD2. The CDR3 extends over 19 amino acids. V lost 1 base, J lost 0 bases, and 12 bases stayed unmatched. CDR1 and CDR2 from the germline V gene are LGHDT and YNNKEL (reference sequence). The CDR3 DNA reads TGTGCCAGCAGCCAAGTGTTTGCGGGGGAGCCTCTAGCCAAAAACATTCAGTACTTC. This sequence encodes CASSQVFAGEPLAKNIQYF.

The V call is TRBV11-1, the J call TRBJ2-2; 7 nucleotides agree with TRBD2. With V trimmed by 5 bases and J by 6 bases, 6 bases remained unmatched. This CDR3 has 14 residues. Germline CDR1 reads SGHAT; CDR2 reads FQDESV (reference sequence). The CDR3 region is CASSPRLAPGELFF. CDR3 DNA: TGTGCCAGCAGCCCGAGACTAGCTCCCGGGGAGCTGTTTTTT.

The CDR3 loop reads CATTVDRGPDTQYF. The CDR3 DNA is TGTGCCACCACTGTGGACAGGGGCCCAGATACGCAGTATTTT. The gene calls are TRBV15 and TRBJ2-3; TRBD1 matches 9 bases. Trimming removed 7 bases from V and 4 bases from J; junction bases left unmatched: 6. The CDR3 has 14 amino acids. Germline assignment: CDR1 LNHNV and CDR2 YYDKDF (reference sequence).

This clone has only one observation. V usage is TRBV7-2 and J usage is TRBJ2-5; 9 bases match TRBD1. The trim removed 3 bases at V and 1 base at J, leaving 9 bases unmatched. This CDR3 region has 17 residues. Germline loops: CDR1 SGHTA, CDR2 FQGNSA. Here the CDR3 DNA reads TGTGCCAGCAGCTTCTACCGGGACAGGGTATTCCAAGAGACCCAGTACTTC. It is translated as CASSFYRDRVFQETQYF.

V is TRBV6-2 or TRBV6-3 and J is TRBJ1-1; no reliable D call. The CDR3 is made up of 12 amino acids. The germline V gene encodes CDR1 MNHEY and CDR2 SVGEGT. Trimming shortened V by 3 bases and J by 6 bases, and 8 bases separated the two germline ends. CDR3 loop: CASSYSGSEAFF. In DNA, the CDR3 is TGTGCCAGCAGTTATTCGGGGTCTGAAGCTTTCTTT.

The V gene is TRBV7-2, the J gene TRBJ2-5; D is undetermined. The V end was cut by 1 base, the J end by 3 bases, with 12 bases between. Germline values: CDR1 SGHTA, CDR2 FQGNSA. The CDR3 is 15 residues long. The CDR3 region is CASSLVSSSEETQYF. CDR3 sequence (DNA): TGTGCCAGCAGCTTAGTCAGTAGCTCCGAAGAGACCCAGTACTTC.

This chain uses TRBV29-1 with TRBJ2-5, with a tentative D call TRBD2 (7 bases). The CDR3 contains 12 residues. The V end was cut by 7 bases, the J end by 5 bases, with 14 bases between. Germline V gives CDR1 SQVTM, CDR2 ANQGSEA. CDR3 in DNA: TGCAGCGCTAGGGGGGGGCTGGAGACCCAGTACTTC. Translated, it gives CSARGGLETQYF.